Here is one TCR beta chain with its context. These data originate in a study of blood T cell repertoires in COVID-19. As for the study in general: There were acute and convalescent COVID-19 samples, and they came from the United States, Italy and Spain. Sources were T cells, B-cell-depleted T cells, or PBMCs; the material itself was cDNA or gDNA.

In the study's own analysis: Counts of nucleated cells, estimated from reference gene primer amplification, were obtained. Libraries were prepared by immunoSEQ multiplex PCR; TCRdb keeps only in-frame clonotypes and omits some of them. V and J calls and clone size are copied from that table; D and trimming were computed from the DNA. Of roughly 82,000 clones in the sample, around four fifths are singletons; the top ten hold about a sixth. V lost 2 bases and J 4 bases, leaving 14 bases between the germline ends. The CDR3 totals 16 residues. CDR1 SGHNT and CDR2 YENEEA come from the germline V gene. The V and J genes are TRBV11-3 and TRBJ2-2; D may be TRBD2 (6 bases). Sequencing used peripheral blood. The receptor's source is an older woman with acute or convalescent COVID-19. CDR3 residues: CASSLIAALTTGELFF. CDR3 nucleotide sequence: TGTGCCAGCAGCTTAATAGCGGCCCTAACCACCGGGGAGCTGTTTTTT. The full variable domain, completed using reference TRBV11-3 and TRBJ2-2, is EAGVVQSPRYKIIEKKQPVAFWCNPISGHNTLYWYLQNLGQGPELLIRYENEEAVDDSQLPKDRFSAERLKGVDSTLKIQPAELGDSAVYLCASSLIAALTTGELFFGEGSRLTVL.